A single sample gave rise to the 7 T cell receptor beta chains below, sequenced in a study of blood T cell repertoires in COVID-19. The assay was immunoSEQ multiplex PCR, and TCRdb's table has in-frame clones only and misses some. Of around 300,000 clones listed, over 75% are singletons. Sequencing input: PBMCs or T cells enriched from blood (not recorded which). The receptors were sampled from a woman in her 30s who had recovered from COVID-19.

Worth noting for this clone: Compared with germline, one end of the junction differs, possibly owing to a read error. This chain links TRBV5-1 with TRBJ2-1, with TRBD1 identical over 9 bases. The CDR3 runs to 12 residues. The V gene's germline CDR1 is SGHRS and CDR2 YFSETQ. Here the CDR3 reads CASSLTGGARIF. For the CDR3, the DNA is TGCGCCAGCAGCTTAACAGGGGGCGCCCGGATCTTC.

This chain uses TRBV11-3 with TRBJ2-7; 7 nucleotides match TRBD1. The junction had 12 bases not matched to a gene; V was cut back by 5 bases and J by 5 bases. Germline CDR1 SGHNT, CDR2 YENEEA. The length of the CDR3 is 15 residues. CDR3 amino acids: CASSQEPGQIHEQYF. CDR3 sequence (DNA): TGTGCCAGCAGCCAAGAGCCGGGACAGATCCACGAGCAGTACTTC.

V usage is TRBV3-1 (or the pseudogene TRBV3-2) and J usage is TRBJ2-2; TRBD2 aligns across 8 bases. V was pared by 5 bases and J by 4 bases, with 6 bases of the junction left unmatched. This CDR3 spans 15 amino acids. From germline, CDR1 is LGHDT and CDR2 YNNKEL (reference sequence). The CDR3 here is CASSERESSTGELFF. In DNA form, the CDR3 reads TGTGCCAGCAGCGAGCGGGAGTCTAGCACCGGGGAGCTGTTTTTT.

The gene calls are TRBV7-9 and TRBJ2-3; 7 bases align to TRBD2. The germline V gene encodes CDR1 SEHNR and CDR2 FQNEAQ (reference sequence). The CDR3 is 15 amino acids. After removal of 1 base from V and 1 base from J, the junction contained 2 bases not matched to a gene. CDR3 DNA: TGTGCCAGCAGCTTAGTTACTAGCGGCACAGATACGCAGTATTTT. It is translated as CASSLVTSGTDTQYF.

This chain joins TRBV28 and TRBJ2-2, with 8 bases aligning to TRBD2. The length of the CDR3 is 14 residues. J was trimmed by 4 bases and V by 7 bases; bases with no gene match: 5. Germline V gene data show CDR1 as MDHEN and CDR2 as SYDVKM. The CDR3 here is CASTPGGPTGELFF. The CDR3 DNA reads as TGTGCCAGCACCCCGGGGGGGCCCACCGGGGAGCTGTTTTTT.

The V and J genes are TRBV5-4 and TRBJ1-5; TRBD1 matches 9 bases. After removal of 4 bases from V and 1 base from J, the junction contained 3 bases not matched to a gene. Germline loops: CDR1 SGHNT, CDR2 YYREEE (reference sequence). The CDR3 spans 15 residues. Here the CDR3 DNA reads TGTGCCAGCAGCACCGGACAGGGGAGCAATCAGCCCCAGCATTTT. Translating gives CASSTGQGSNQPQHF.

The chain has TRBV5-6 and TRBJ2-5; 7 nucleotides line up with TRBD1. Germline assignment: CDR1 SGHDT and CDR2 YYEEEE. Losses at the gene ends were 4 bases for V and 0 bases for J; bases not matched to a gene: 12. The length of the CDR3 is 17 residues. For the CDR3, the DNA is TGTGCCAGCAGCCTGGGACAGACGTACTCGGACCAAGAGACCCAGTACTTC. Amino acids: CASSLGQTYSDQETQYF.